Detailed here is one T cell receptor beta chain. Its specificity is unknown. This was the immunoSEQ v3 assay. The repertoire was sequenced with immunoSEQ multiplex PCR; TCRdb's copy has only in-frame clones and lacks some. The table includes some 16,000 clones, 65% to 75% detected once. These data come from a study of TIL therapy for anti-PD-1-resistant metastatic lung cancer. Across the whole study: Tumors were harvested before any PD-1/PD-L1 blockade. Most patients had lung adenocarcinoma.

V dropped 0 bases and J dropped 3 bases, with 9 bases sitting between them. This CDR3 is built from 15 residues. The germline gives CDR1 SGHRS, CDR2 YFSETQ. Overall study findings and caveats: TIL clonotype persistence in blood showed no apparent association with response.

The time point is: pre-treatment sample, taken before nivolumab and TIL therapy. The rearrangement links TRBV5-1 to TRBJ2-2; D gene ambiguous. The sequencing here drew on blood, taken at baseline. This TCR derives from a person aged 25 to 80 with non-small cell lung cancer. The CDR3 loop is CASSLVSSHTGELFF. In DNA, the CDR3 is TGCGCCAGCAGCTTGGTGTCCAGTCACACCGGGGAGCTGTTTTTT.